The 25 T cell receptor beta chains listed next were all sequenced from one sample in a study of metastatic and nonmetastatic thyroid tumors. With MiXCR, TCRdb called clones anew from the PCR reads. The profile shows some 11,000 clones, more than 20% of them singletons. Thyroid surgery was performed in patients who had received no treatment beforehand. The sample comprised adjacent normal tissue. The receptor set was obtained from a female donor with papillary thyroid cancer or a benign thyroid nodule (not recorded which). Some clones in this sample may be carry-over from other donors' samples.

There are many counts of this clone. The chain links TRBV11-1 to TRBJ2-1, with TRBD2 identical over 15 bases. This CDR3 contains 18 residues. V was clipped by 2 bases and J by 5 bases; unmatched bases: 7. Germline loops: CDR1 SGHAT, CDR2 FQDESV (reference sequence). CDR3 residues: CASSLLPGLAGGDNEQFF. The CDR3 nucleotides are TGTGCCAGCAGCTTACTTCCGGGACTAGCGGGAGGAGACAATGAGCAGTTCTTC.

This clone has ten or more counts. A much bigger clone sits one base away, suggesting this may be a read error. The same CDR3 is also encoded by other DNA sequences in this sample. This sequence joins TRBV20-1 and TRBJ1-4; no reliable D call. Germline CDR1 is DFQATT and CDR2 is SNEGSKA (reference sequence). The CDR3 consists of 16 residues. Here the CDR3 reads CSARDVFRATNEKLFF. CDR3 nucleotide sequence: TGCAGTGCAAGAGATGTTTTCCGTGCAACTAATGAAAAACTGTTTTTT.

J is TRBJ2-1 and V is TRBV6-9, with TRBD2 matching 9 bases. V lost 0 bases and J lost 10; bases outside the gene matches: 4. The V gene's germline CDR1 is MNHGY and CDR2 SVAAGI. CDR3 length: 14 amino acids. The CDR3 protein is CASSYSGLAQEQFF. The CDR3 bases are TGTGCCAGCAGTTATTCGGGACTAGCCCAAGAGCAGTTCTTC.

By sample fraction, this clone is medium-sized. This rearrangement joins TRBV12-3 or TRBV12-4 to TRBJ2-5; perhaps TRBD2 as D (5 bases). Trimming shortened V by 2 bases and J by 1 base, and 11 bases separated the two germline ends. This CDR3 has 15 amino acids. CDR3 sequence reads: CASSLTDWVQETQYF. As DNA, the CDR3 is TGTGCCAGCAGTTTAACGGACTGGGTCCAAGAGACCCAGTACTTC.

This clone was counted only a few times. The chain couples TRBV13 to TRBJ2-7; TRBD2 agrees at 11 bases. Germline V gene lookup returns CDR1 PRHDT and CDR2 FYEKMQ (reference sequence). The CDR3 covers 15 residues. Trimming removed 5 bases from V and 3 bases from J; junction bases left unmatched: 6. The CDR3 region is CASSRGTSGIYEQYF. The CDR3, as DNA: TGTGCCAGCAGCCGCGGGACTAGCGGAATCTACGAGCAGTACTTC.

Concerning this clone itself: At one boundary the junction diverges from the germline segment, which might be a read error. The chain combines TRBV7-2 with TRBJ2-2; TRBD1 or TRBD2 may be the D gene (5 bases each). CDR1 SGHTA and CDR2 FQGNSA come from the germline V gene. The CDR3 is made up of 15 amino acids. CDR3 nucleotides: TGTGCCAGCAGCTTGGGCCGCCTTGGGACCGGTGAGCTGTCTTTT. It encodes CASSLGRLGTGELSF.

The V and J genes are TRBV4-1 and TRBJ2-3; TRBD1 matches 11 bases. J gave up 4 bases and V 0 bases, and 9 bases lay outside the gene matches. The CDR3 contains 18 residues. Looked up from germline, CDR1 is MGHRA and CDR2 is YSYEKL. The CDR3 region is CASSQDYPGQGGADTQYF. The CDR3, as DNA: TGCGCCAGCAGCCAAGATTACCCGGGACAGGGGGGTGCAGATACGCAGTATTTT.

This clone came up a few times. J is TRBJ2-7 and V is TRBV6-4; possible D gene TRBD1, 6 bases. CDR3 size: 14 residues. The germline CDR1 and CDR2 sequences are MRHNA and SNTAGT. With 6 bases removed from V and 2 bases from J, the gap between germline ends came to 14 bases. CDR3 bases: TGTGCCAGCAGCGTTGGGGCAGGGGCCTACGAGCAGTACTTC. Residues: CASSVGAGAYEQYF.

This rearrangement joins TRBV6-1 to TRBJ2-1, with 11 bases matching TRBD2. CDR1 is MNHNS and CDR2 is SASEGT in the germline V gene. The V and J ends lost 6 bases and 7 bases, in that order; junction bases with no gene match: 11. CDR3 length: 16 amino acids. This CDR3 reads CASRYNLAGGRNEQFF. CDR3 nucleotide sequence: TGTGCCAGCAGGTACAATCTAGCGGGAGGTAGGAATGAGCAGTTCTTC.

This clone appeared many times. The V gene is TRBV20-1, the J gene TRBJ1-1, with 7 bases identical to TRBD1. The CDR3 totals 14 residues. CDR1 is DFQATT, CDR2 SNEGSKA, per germline (reference sequence). Unmatched junction bases numbered 9, after V lost 4 bases and J lost 4 bases. For the CDR3, the DNA is TGCAGTGCTATTTTGACAGGGTTGAGCACTGAAGCTTTCTTT. This codes for CSAILTGLSTEAFF.

This clone was observed at least ten times. The V call is TRBV7-2, the J call TRBJ2-3; unclear D gene. Looked up from germline, CDR1 is SGHTA and CDR2 is FQGNSA. Trimming pared 1 base from V and 4 bases from J, leaving 6 bases between. The CDR3 extends over 13 amino acids. CDR3 region: CASSLDRPDTQYF. Written as DNA, the CDR3 is TGTGCCAGCAGCTTAGACAGACCAGATACGCAGTATTTT.

This clone is judged large. The genes are TRBV27 and TRBJ2-3; 8 bases are shared with TRBD1. The J segment lost 4 bases and the V segment lost 5 bases, leaving 11 bases of the junction unmatched. The CDR3 covers 16 residues. The V gene's germline CDR1 is MNHEY and CDR2 SMNVEV (reference sequence). The CDR3 spells CASSPQTGVVADTQYF. Here the CDR3 DNA reads TGTGCCAGCAGTCCACAGACAGGGGTGGTCGCAGATACGCAGTATTTT.

The chain is built from TRBV6-1 and TRBJ2-7; D possibly corresponds to TRBD1 (6 bases). V gave up 6 bases and J gave up 3 bases, with 18 bases separating them. Germline V gives CDR1 MNHNS, CDR2 SASEGT. The CDR3 has 15 amino acids. The CDR3 DNA is TGTGCCAGCAGCCGGACAGCGAGTTTAGGCTACGAGCAGTACTTC. It is translated as CASSRTASLGYEQYF.

This clone is termed medium-sized. The chain recombines TRBV2 with TRBJ1-2; D is undetermined. The CDR3 spans 13 residues. Trimming left V 6 bases short and J 8 bases short, with 16 bases between. The V gene's germline CDR1 is SNHLY and CDR2 FYNNEI. The CDR3 DNA follows: TGTGCCAGCAGGCTACACGAAGGTGAGGGCTACACCTTC. Protein product: CASRLHEGEGYTF.

There are a few counts of this clone. The junction differs from germline at one of its ends, possibly a read error. V and J are TRBV12-3 or TRBV12-4 and TRBJ2-7; 10 bases map to TRBD1. There are 10 residues in the CDR3. CDR3 residues: CASSPGTGDF. The CDR3 nucleotides are TGTGCCAGCAGTCCGGGGACAGGGGACTTC.

This clone is deemed medium-sized. The identical CDR3 is also encoded by other nucleotide sequences in the sample. This chain uses TRBV19 with TRBJ1-5; D ambiguous. The V end was cut by 4 bases, the J end by 2 bases, with 12 bases between. This CDR3 has 15 amino acids. Germline V gene sequence: CDR1 LNHDA, CDR2 SQIVND (reference sequence). The CDR3 here is CASSNPGLGNQPQHF. As DNA, the CDR3 is TGTGCCAGTAGTAACCCCGGGCTTGGCAATCAGCCCCAGCATTTT.

This clone rates as medium-sized (0.01 to 0.1%). The rearrangement uses TRBV12-3 or TRBV12-4 and TRBJ1-1; 9 bases map to TRBD1. CDR3 length: 13 residues. The junction had 8 bases not matched to a gene; V was cut back by 7 bases and J by 8 bases. This chain's CDR3 is CASKSGTGREAFF. The CDR3 DNA reads as TGTGCCAGCAAATCCGGGACAGGGCGAGAAGCTTTCTTT.

This clone is classed as medium-sized. This chain joins TRBV5-1 and TRBJ1-4; D is uncertain. CDR1 is SGHRS and CDR2 is YFSETQ in the germline V gene. The CDR3 length is 16 residues. Deletions cut 5 bases from V and 2 bases from J, with 16 bases between. The CDR3 sequence: CASRGFGDRTNEKLFF. The CDR3 DNA is TGCGCCAGCAGGGGGTTTGGGGATAGGACTAATGAAAAACTGTTTTTT.

The V call is TRBV20-1, the J call TRBJ2-1, with 8 bases matching TRBD2. The junction had 7 bases not matched to a gene; V was cut back by 0 bases and J by 6 bases. The CDR3 contains 15 residues. CDR1 and CDR2 from the germline V gene are DFQATT and SNEGSKA (reference sequence). CDR3 sequence: CSARDVREGSNEQFF. Written as DNA, the CDR3 is TGCAGTGCTAGAGATGTCCGGGAGGGCAGCAATGAGCAGTTCTTC.

The V call is TRBV28, the J call TRBJ1-1; the D is unclear. Per germline, CDR1 MDHEN and CDR2 SYDVKM. The V and J ends lost 7 bases and 1 base respectively, with 10 bases between them. CDR3 length: 13 residues. Here the CDR3 reads CASTAWENTEAFF. DNA of the CDR3: TGTGCCAGCACCGCTTGGGAGAACACTGAAGCTTTCTTT.

This clone was seen just once. A read error may account for a junction end that differs from germline. This chain links TRBV5-6 with TRBJ1-2, with D perhaps matching TRBD1 (6 bases). Germline V gene lookup returns CDR1 SGHDT and CDR2 YYEEEE. This CDR3 contains 12 residues. The CDR3 bases are TGCGCCAGCAGCTTCGGGACAACCGGATACACCTTC. This gives the protein CASSFGTTGYTF. The entire variable domain, with the rest obtained from reference TRBV5-6 and TRBJ1-2, is as follows: DAGVTQSPTHLIKTRGQQVTLRCSPKSGHDTVSWYQQALGQGPQFIFQYYEEEERQRGNFPDRFSGHQFPNYSSELNVNALLLGDSALYLCASSFGTTGYTFGSGTRLTVV.

This clone is classed as medium-sized. The CDR3, as DNA: TGCGCCAGCAGCAGGGACAGGGGGGAAGCAGATACGCAGTATTTT. It encodes CASSRDRGEADTQYF. This chain connects TRBV5-1 to TRBJ2-3; 11 bases map to TRBD1. V dropped 4 bases and J dropped 4; count of bases not matched to a gene: 5. CDR1 is SGHRS and CDR2 is YFSETQ in the germline V gene. CDR3 length: 15 residues.

This clone is medium-sized within its sample. Mismatch with germline at one junction end may stem from a read error. This chain connects TRBV27 to TRBJ2-7, with 9 bases lining up with TRBD2. There are 21 residues in the CDR3. Germline lookup yields CDR1 MNHEY and CDR2 SMNVEV (reference sequence). The CDR3 DNA follows: TGTGCCAGCAGTTCATCAGGGGGAAAGACTAGCGGCTATGACCAAATTTACGGGCAGTACTTC. It encodes CASSSSGGKTSGYDQIYGQYF.

In this sample, this clone turned up many times. This chain joins TRBV6-5 and TRBJ1-2; TRBD1 aligns across 11 bases. J gave up 8 bases and V 2 bases, and 10 bases lay outside the gene matches. The CDR3 contains 16 residues. CDR1 and CDR2 (germline): MNHEY, SVGAGI. As DNA, the CDR3 is TGTGCCAGCAGTTACCACGGACAGGGGGCCATCCGGGGCTACACCTTC. As protein: CASSYHGQGAIRGYTF.

This clone occurred many times. At one end, the junction sequence differs from germline, possibly due to a read error. The chain joins TRBV5-1 to TRBJ2-7, with TRBD2 identical over 9 bases. Germline CDR1 is SGHRS and CDR2 is YFSETQ. The CDR3 is made up of 13 amino acids. The CDR3 sequence: CASRLAGSYEQHF. The CDR3 bases are TGCGCCAGCAGACTAGCGGGCTCCTACGAGCAGCACTTC.